This TCR beta chain is drawn from a study of blood T cell repertoires in COVID-19. Study background: Samples of COVID-19 (acute and convalescent) were obtained from the United States, Italy and Spain. The analysed material was cDNA or gDNA that came from T cells, B-cell-depleted T cells, or PBMCs.

Original handling: Using reference gene primer amplification, nucleated cell counts were estimated. Data came from immunoSEQ multiplex PCR; TCRdb stores just in-frame clones and leaves some out. V, J and clone size reflect that table, while D and trimming were determined from the DNA. The table includes approximately 190,000 clones, approximately 79% detected once. The J segment lost 4 bases and the V segment lost 4 bases, leaving 4 bases of the junction unmatched. The germline gives CDR1 SGHNT, CDR2 YYREEE (reference sequence). The CDR3 length is 14 residues. Sequences were obtained from peripheral blood. This clonotype was obtained from a man between 60 and 70 years old with active or convalescent COVID-19. The V call is TRBV5-4, the J call TRBJ2-3; 9 nucleotides line up with TRBD2. CDR3 sequence (DNA): TGTGCCAGCAGCCCGCGGGGGGGCGCAGATACGCAGTATTTT. Its protein product is CASSPRGGADTQYF.